A selection of T cell receptor beta chains follows, all from one sample in a study of T-cell memory formation after mild COVID-19. TCRdb fed the 5' RACE reads into MiXCR, producing one record per CDR3 protein. The sample shows around 53,000 distinct CDR3 sequences, 10% to 15% of them seen only once. The sequencing sample was made of PBMCs or a T cell subset sorted from them (not recorded which). These receptors came from a man in his late teens or twenties who had mild COVID-19 (a few samples of this study predate the infection). Cell type and time point are not known. The CDR3 runs from the conserved cysteine through the conserved F or W. The D gene is left open where the match is weak. Size is stated for part of the rows, as once, few or many counts, or as a class when the clone is expanded.

>TRBJ2-5|TRBV6-2/TRBV6-3|TRBD1|-
CASTRRPTGLETQYF
TGTGCCAGCACCCGGAGACCGACAGGGCTGGAGACCCAGTACTTC
>TRBJ1-1|TRBV2|TRBD1|-
CASRETGGNTEAFF
TGTGCCAGCAGGGAGACAGGGGGAAACACTGAAGCTTTCTTT
>TRBJ1-2|TRBV6-5|-|many
CASSYSGLTGGYTF
TGTGCCAGCAGTTACTCCGGCTTAACTGGGGGCTACACCTTC
>TRBJ2-7|TRBV20-1|-|-
CSARDHGELGSYEQYF
TGCAGTGCTAGAGATCATGGGGAGTTGGGGTCCTACGAGCAGTACTTC
>TRBJ2-1|TRBV20-1|-|many
CSAFGRANEQFF
TGCAGTGCTTTTGGACGGGCGAATGAGCAGTTCTTC
>TRBJ2-3|TRBV20-1|TRBD1|few
CSARQGAFTDTQYF
TGCAGTGCCCGACAGGGGGCCTTCACAGATACGCAGTATTTT
>TRBJ1-1|TRBV5-1|TRBD1|-
CASSFTGGSGSTEAFF
TGCGCCAGCAGCTTTACAGGGGGCTCTGGAAGCACTGAAGCTTTCTTT
>TRBJ2-1|TRBV7-2|-|-
CASSSFGDRNEQFF
TGTGCCAGCAGCTCATTCGGGGATCGCAATGAGCAGTTCTTC
>TRBJ2-1|TRBV10-3|TRBD2|-
CAISESGIAGGPHSYNEQFF
TGTGCCATCAGTGAGTCGGGAATAGCGGGGGGGCCTCACTCCTACAATGAGCAGTTCTTC
>TRBJ2-4|TRBV6-1|-|few
CASSEAGGGNIQYF
TGTGCCAGCAGTGAAGCTGGGGGCGGAAACATTCAGTACTTC
>TRBJ2-2|TRBV9|TRBD2|-
CASSSGTSGGSNTGELFF
TGTGCCAGCAGCTCCGGGACTAGCGGGGGGTCGAACACCGGGGAGCTGTTTTTT
>TRBJ2-3|TRBV20-1|-|few
CSAGSGTVSYTQYF
TGCAGTGCTGGATCCGGGACTGTTTCGTATACGCAGTATTTT
>TRBJ1-2|TRBV9|-|-
CASSEGRDYGYTF
TGTGCCAGCAGCGAAGGTCGAGACTATGGCTACACCTTC
>TRBJ2-1|TRBV6-2/TRBV6-3|-|many
CASSYRENNEQFF
TGTGCCAGCAGTTACAGGGAAAACAATGAGCAGTTCTTC
>TRBJ2-7|TRBV5-1|TRBD2|many
CASSWTLAGGAYEQYF
TGCGCCAGCAGCTGGACGCTAGCGGGGGGGGCCTACGAGCAGTACTTC
>TRBJ1-2|TRBV7-8|-|-
CASSLGRLYGYTF
TGTGCCAGCAGCTTAGGCAGGCTATATGGCTACACCTTC
>TRBJ1-5|TRBV5-6|-|-
CASSLGPGVNQPQHF
TGTGCCAGCAGCTTGGGGCCGGGGGTTAATCAGCCCCAGCATTTT
>TRBJ2-7|TRBV6-6|-|-
CASSYGPEPSYEQYF
TGTGCCAGCAGTTACGGGCCCGAGCCTTCCTACGAGCAGTACTTC
>TRBJ2-7|TRBV7-8|-|few
CASSPYTVVTLSF
TGTGCCAGCAGCCCATACACCGTCGTAACACTCAGTTTC
>TRBJ2-3|TRBV3-1|TRBD2|-
CASSQDRPTSGGPDTQYF
TGTGCCAGCAGCCAAGATCGCCCGACTAGCGGGGGGCCAGATACGCAGTATTTT
>TRBJ2-1|TRBV12-5|-|few
CASREGSHNEQFF
TGTGCTAGTAGAGAGGGGAGCCACAATGAGCAGTTCTTC
>TRBJ2-5|TRBV12-3/TRBV12-4|-|few
CASSPDPRTQYF
TGTGCCAGCAGTCCCGACCCAAGGACCCAGTACTTC
>TRBJ2-7|TRBV15|-|-
CATSTLSTGAYEQYF
TGTGCCACCAGCACACTCTCAACAGGAGCCTACGAGCAGTACTTC
>TRBJ2-1|TRBV5-4|TRBD2|many
CASSLEVGGADEQFF
TGTGCCAGCAGCTTGGAGGTCGGGGGGGCGGATGAGCAGTTCTTC
>TRBJ2-5|TRBV7-2|-|many
CASSLGRGWQETQYF
TGTGCCAGCAGCTTAGGGAGGGGGTGGCAAGAGACCCAGTACTTC
>TRBJ2-5|TRBV20-1|TRBD2|-
CSARKLAETQYF
TGCAGTGCTAGAAAACTAGCGGAGACCCAGTACTTC
>TRBJ1-1|TRBV12-3/TRBV12-4|-|-
CASSFWVGAEAFF
TGTGCCAGCAGTTTTTGGGTCGGAGCGGAAGCTTTCTTT
>TRBJ2-1|TRBV12-3/TRBV12-4|-|many
CASSATAPDEQFF
TGTGCCAGCAGTGCGACCGCGCCAGATGAGCAGTTCTTC
>TRBJ2-5|TRBV18|-|many
CASSPDLQETQYF
TGTGCCAGCTCACCGGACCTCCAAGAGACCCAGTACTTC
>TRBJ2-7|TRBV5-1|-|-
CASSPAERSYEQYF
TGCGCCAGCAGCCCCGCTGAACGCAGCTACGAGCAGTACTTC
>TRBJ2-2|TRBV27|-|-
CASSEDRNTGELFF
TGTGCCAGCAGTGAAGACAGGAACACCGGGGAGCTGTTTTTT
>TRBJ2-4|TRBV6-2/TRBV6-3|-|-
CASSLSSLAPKNIQYF
TGTGCCAGCAGCCTATCCTCTTTAGCACCCAAAAACATTCAGTACTTC
>TRBJ1-1|TRBV7-2|-|-
CASRSGDSATEAFF
TGTGCCAGCAGATCAGGGGATTCGGCCACTGAAGCTTTCTTT
>TRBJ1-6|TRBV12-5|TRBD1|-
CASGLVDRASPLHF
TGTGCTAGTGGTTTGGTAGACAGGGCTTCACCCCTCCACTTT
>TRBJ2-5|TRBV7-2|-|many
CASSQEQGLFGTQYF
TGTGCCAGCAGTCAGGAGCAGGGCTTGTTCGGGACCCAGTACTTC
>TRBJ2-7|TRBV20-1|-|many
CSANRVSYEQYF
TGCAGTGCTAATCGGGTCTCCTACGAGCAGTACTTC